This TCR beta chain is drawn from a study of beta chain features in type 1 diabetes. The study, taken as a whole, reports: It was possible that PCR favored shorter templates, equally so in patients and controls. Shortening that was moderate but significant affected the TCRB CDR3s of Type 1 diabetes patients in all four CD4+ subsets. A closer apparent resemblance between naive, central memory and Treg TCRB repertoires was seen in patients than in healthy donors.

Turning to this clone: Its matching antigen is unknown.

Expressed TCRB transcripts got sequenced, as all isolated RNA was reverse transcribed. The assay was immunoSEQ multiplex PCR, and TCRdb's table has in-frame clones only and misses some. Among 200,000 to 300,000 clones listed, approximately 15% were seen once. The CDR3 runs to 13 residues. The V gene end was trimmed by 5 bases and the J gene end by 9 bases; junction bases not matched to a gene: 3. Per the germline V gene, CDR1 is GTSNPN and CDR2 is SVGIG (reference sequence). The chain is built from TRBV30 and TRBJ1-6; 11 nucleotides agree with TRBD1. The receptor comes from a man in his thirties or forties with type 1 diabetes. Material for sequencing was naive CD4+ T cells from blood. DNA of the CDR3: TGTGCCTGGGCCGGGACAGGGGGTTCACCCCTCCACTTT. Translating it yields CAWAGTGGSPLHF.